Below, 26 T cell receptor beta chains from the same sample are listed, as sequenced in a study of blood T cell repertoires in COVID-19. Assay used: immunoSEQ multiplex PCR; TCRdb lists only in-frame clones, some missing. The profile shows about 280,000 clones, about 90% of them singletons. The sequenced sample was peripheral blood. The receptor set was obtained from a woman aged 25 to 45 who had recovered from COVID-19.

The chain links TRBV27 to TRBJ2-3; 8 bases line up with TRBD1. Germline loops: CDR1 MNHEY, CDR2 SMNVEV (reference sequence). V gave up 6 bases and J gave up 12 bases; unmatched junction bases: 11. This CDR3 region has 13 residues. CDR3 coding DNA: TGTGCCAGCAGCCCCGGACAGGGATGGTTACAGTATTTT. Its protein is CASSPGQGWLQYF.

The rearrangement links TRBV3-1 (or the pseudogene TRBV3-2) to TRBJ2-2; a possible D gene is TRBD2 (6 bases). CDR1 is LGHDT, CDR2 YNNKEL, per germline (reference sequence). Deletions cut 5 bases from V and 0 bases from J, with 10 bases between. The CDR3 contains 15 residues. The CDR3 reads CASSFSGANTGELFF. In DNA form, the CDR3 reads TGTGCCAGCAGCTTTAGCGGCGCGAACACCGGGGAGCTGTTTTTT.

The chain links TRBV24-1 to TRBJ2-1, with D tentatively TRBD1 (6 bases). Germline CDR1 and CDR2: KGHDR and SFDVKD. Trimming shortened V by 3 bases and J by 10 bases, and 9 bases separated the two germline ends. This CDR3 is 12 amino acids long. CDR3 in DNA: TGTGCCACCAGTGATCCCAGGGGAGAGCAGTTCTTC. This sequence encodes CATSDPRGEQFF.

The count of this clone is one. The chain recombines TRBV6-2 or TRBV6-3 with TRBJ2-1; D gene ambiguous. The germline gives CDR1 MNHEY, CDR2 SVGEGT. The CDR3 is made up of 16 amino acids. Trimming shortened V by 2 bases and J by 3 bases, and 14 bases separated the two germline ends. The CDR3 sequence is CASSYPGNNDYNEQFF. Written as DNA, the CDR3 is TGTGCCAGCAGTTACCCAGGCAACAACGACTACAATGAGCAGTTCTTC.

V gene TRBV19 combines with J gene TRBJ2-2, with 9 bases that match TRBD2. Germline V gene lookup returns CDR1 LNHDA and CDR2 SQIVND (reference sequence). V lost 6 bases, J lost 0 bases, and 2 bases stayed unmatched. The CDR3 has 15 residues. The CDR3: CASRLAGANTGELFF. DNA of the CDR3: TGTGCCAGTAGGTTAGCGGGAGCGAACACCGGGGAGCTGTTTTTT.

The CDR3 nucleotides read TGTGCCAGCAGTCCGAGGGACAGGGGGGCTTTTAACTATGGCTACACCTTC. Protein: CASSPRDRGAFNYGYTF. The chain couples TRBV28 to TRBJ1-2; TRBD1 matches 11 bases. Looked up from germline, CDR1 is MDHEN and CDR2 is SYDVKM. V gave up 5 bases and J gave up 1 base; unmatched junction bases: 9. The CDR3 has 17 amino acids.

The chain carries TRBV5-5 and TRBJ1-5; D remains unclear. V dropped 5 bases and J dropped 2 bases, with 11 bases sitting between them. Germline lookup yields CDR1 SGHKS and CDR2 YYEKEE (reference sequence). CDR3 length equals 14 residues. CDR3 in amino acids: CASSTDSGNQPQHF. The CDR3 nucleotides are TGTGCCAGCAGTACTGACTCGGGCAATCAGCCCCAGCATTTT.

The gene calls are TRBV2 and TRBJ2-7; D remains ambiguous. V lost 3 bases to trimming and J lost 2 bases, with 8 bases between them. This CDR3 is built from 13 residues. Per germline, CDR1 SNHLY and CDR2 FYNNEI. Here the CDR3 reads CASSDRIPYEQYF. The CDR3 nucleotides read TGTGCCAGCAGTGACAGGATTCCCTACGAGCAGTACTTC.

This clone was recorded once. The CDR3: CASSLRSGSTEAFF. CDR3 coding DNA: TGTGCCAGCAGCCTACGTTCGGGGAGCACTGAAGCTTTCTTT. V gene TRBV3-1 (or the pseudogene TRBV3-2) combines with J gene TRBJ1-1; D not resolved. Trimming removed 4 bases from V and 4 bases from J, with 13 bases in between. Germline lookup yields CDR1 LGHDT and CDR2 YNNKEL (reference sequence). This CDR3 region has 14 residues.

This clone was seen only a few times. V gene TRBV19 combines with J gene TRBJ1-5; perhaps TRBD1 as D (6 bases). Looked up from germline, CDR1 is LNHDA and CDR2 is SQIVND (reference sequence). The germline V and J ends were trimmed by 7 bases and 1 base, with 14 bases remaining between them. The CDR3 length is 15 residues. In DNA form, the CDR3 reads TGTGCCAGTACCGTGGGGGCGCGCAGCAATCAGCCCCAGCATTTT. The encoded protein is CASTVGARSNQPQHF.

The CDR3 is CASSLAAVVYEQYF. The CDR3 nucleotides are TGTGCCAGCAGCTTAGCCGCAGTGGTCTACGAGCAGTACTTC. The chain uses TRBV7-8 and TRBJ2-7, with D hard to call. CDR1 SGHVS and CDR2 FQNEAQ come from the germline V gene. V shed 0 bases and J shed 3 bases, with 9 bases lying between them. This CDR3 region has 14 residues.

The DNA for the CDR3 is TGCGCCAGCAGCCAAGGGACAGGGCCTGACCCGAACACTGAAGCTTTCTTT. This sequence encodes CASSQGTGPDPNTEAFF. The gene calls are TRBV4-1 and TRBJ1-1; 8 bases agree with TRBD1. The length of the CDR3 is 17 residues. Germline lookup yields CDR1 MGHRA and CDR2 YSYEKL. With 1 base clipped from V and 1 base from J, the junction kept 8 bases outside the gene matches.

In this sample, this clone turned up once. The chain combines TRBV19 with TRBJ2-2, with 10 bases that match TRBD1. The germline V gene encodes CDR1 LNHDA and CDR2 SQIVND (reference sequence). J was trimmed by 5 bases and V by 10 bases; bases with no gene match: 13. The CDR3 has 16 residues. CDR3 in amino acids: CATGQGLGWGTGELFF. The DNA for the CDR3 is TGTGCCACGGGACAGGGGTTAGGCTGGGGGACCGGGGAGCTGTTTTTT.

The V gene is TRBV13, the J gene TRBJ2-1; 7 nucleotides agree with TRBD2. Germline assignment: CDR1 PRHDT and CDR2 FYEKMQ (reference sequence). The trim removed 5 bases at V and 3 bases at J, leaving 7 bases unmatched. The CDR3 is 15 residues long. This chain's CDR3 is CASSPREKGYNEQFF. In nucleotides, the CDR3 is TGTGCCAGCAGCCCGCGGGAGAAAGGCTACAATGAGCAGTTCTTC.

The chain employs TRBV27 and TRBJ1-1, with D maybe TRBD1 (6 bases). The CDR3 spans 14 residues. The V end was cut by 2 bases, the J end by 4 bases, with 11 bases between. Germline values: CDR1 MNHEY, CDR2 SMNVEV (reference sequence). The CDR3 nucleotides are TGTGCCAGCAGTTTAACAGGGAAGGTCACTGAAGCTTTCTTT. Its protein is CASSLTGKVTEAFF.

The V gene is TRBV27, the J gene TRBJ1-6; D is ambiguous. Trimming removed 6 bases from V and 8 bases from J, with 17 bases in between. CDR3 length: 15 amino acids. CDR1 and CDR2 (germline): MNHEY, SMNVEV (reference sequence). CDR3 residues: CASRMRPTGHSPLHF. CDR3 sequence (DNA): TGTGCCAGCAGAATGCGTCCAACGGGTCATTCACCCCTCCACTTT.

This chain links TRBV12-5 with TRBJ1-2, with D unclear. The CDR3 is 13 amino acids. Germline CDR1 is LGHNT and CDR2 is FRNRAP. Trimming removed 1 base at V and 8 bases at J, with 11 bases between. CDR3 protein: CASGLGEKDGYTF. For the CDR3, the DNA is TGTGCTAGTGGTTTGGGGGAGAAGGACGGCTACACCTTC.

V usage is TRBV4-2 and J usage is TRBJ2-2; TRBD1 matches 9 bases. V lost 6 bases to trimming and J lost 7 bases; unmatched junction nucleotides: 15. The CDR3 extends over 17 amino acids. Germline V CDR1 and CDR2: LGHNA, YNFKEQ. The CDR3 sequence: CASRSPGQGYLGGELFF. As DNA, the CDR3 is TGTGCCAGCAGATCCCCGGGACAGGGCTATCTGGGCGGGGAGCTGTTTTTT.

This chain links TRBV5-4 with TRBJ2-2, with TRBD2 matching 7 bases. J was trimmed by 3 bases and V by 1 base; bases with no gene match: 6. Germline assignment: CDR1 SGHNT and CDR2 YYREEE (reference sequence). The CDR3 totals 16 residues. The CDR3 is CASSLYGGGYTGELFF. CDR3 coding DNA: TGTGCCAGCAGCTTGTACGGCGGGGGATACACCGGGGAGCTGTTTTTT. The complete variable domain, with remaining parts taken from reference TRBV5-4 and TRBJ2-2, reads ETGVTQSPTHLIKTRGQQVTLRCSSQSGHNTVSWYQQALGQGPQFIFQYYREEENGRGNFPPRFSGLQFPNYSSELNVNALELDDSALYLCASSLYGGGYTGELFFGEGSRLTVL.

This chain joins TRBV3-1 (or the pseudogene TRBV3-2) and TRBJ1-3; no reliable D call. The CDR3 is 16 amino acids. Germline-derived CDR1 and CDR2 are LGHDT and YNNKEL (reference sequence). Trimming took off 2 bases at V and 0 bases at J, with 11 bases between the two ends. The CDR3 reads CASSQNGQSSGNTIYF. Here the CDR3 DNA reads TGTGCCAGCAGCCAAAATGGGCAGAGCTCTGGAAACACCATATATTTT.

V usage is TRBV27 and J usage is TRBJ2-7; D may be TRBD1 (5 bases). Germline-derived CDR1 and CDR2 are MNHEY and SMNVEV (reference sequence). This CDR3 contains 14 residues. V gave up 0 bases and J gave up 2 bases, with 8 bases separating them. The CDR3 spells CASSLSVRAYEQYF. In DNA form, the CDR3 reads TGTGCCAGCAGTTTATCCGTCAGGGCCTACGAGCAGTACTTC.

The CDR3 protein is CASRGTGGTEAFF. The CDR3 nucleotides are TGTGCCAGCAGGGGAACAGGGGGCACTGAAGCTTTCTTT. The rearrangement uses TRBV2 and TRBJ1-1; 8 nucleotides agree with TRBD1. Germline CDR1 is SNHLY and CDR2 is FYNNEI. CDR3 length: 13 amino acids. J lost 4 bases, V lost 6 bases, and 4 bases had no gene match.

The chain uses TRBV28 and TRBJ2-3, with TRBD2 identical over 7 bases. V lost 3 bases to trimming and J lost 4 bases; unmatched junction nucleotides: 10. Per the germline V gene, CDR1 is MDHEN and CDR2 is SYDVKM. This CDR3 has 16 amino acids. The CDR3 protein is CASSFGGRASSDTQYF. DNA of the CDR3: TGTGCCAGCAGTTTCGGTGGGAGGGCCTCATCAGATACGCAGTATTTT.

The chain recombines TRBV19 with TRBJ2-1, with 10 bases that match TRBD1. This CDR3 region has 18 residues. Looked up from germline, CDR1 is LNHDA and CDR2 is SQIVND (reference sequence). Unmatched junction bases numbered 10, after V lost 5 bases and J lost 0 bases. CDR3 nucleotide sequence: TGTGCCAGTAGTTCATACTCCGGGACAGGGGTCTCCTACAATGAGCAGTTCTTC. It is translated as CASSSYSGTGVSYNEQFF.

The count of this clone is one. The V gene is TRBV7-2, the J gene TRBJ2-5; 8 positions match TRBD2. Trimming at V came to 5 bases and at J to 3 bases, leaving 11 bases not matched to a gene. Germline CDR1 and CDR2: SGHTA and FQGNSA. This CDR3 region has 16 residues. CDR3 sequence reads: CASSIPGLGIEETQYF. The CDR3, as DNA: TGTGCCAGCAGCATACCGGGACTAGGTATCGAAGAGACCCAGTACTTC.

The chain employs TRBV19 and TRBJ1-4; 10 nucleotides match TRBD1. V was pared by 2 bases and J by 8 bases, with 5 bases of the junction left unmatched. The CDR3 spans 15 residues. CDR1 is LNHDA and CDR2 is SQIVND in the germline V gene (reference sequence). Here the CDR3 reads CASSITGTGAEKLFF. In nucleotides, the CDR3 is TGTGCCAGTAGTATAACCGGGACAGGGGCCGAAAAACTGTTTTTT.